The rows below give T cell receptor beta chains drawn from one sample of a study of blood T cells in healthy people across ages. TCRdb ran MiXCR on the 5' RACE reads and lists one entry per CDR3 protein. The data show around 800,000 distinct CDR3 sequences, with roughly 60% seen just once and about 27% held by the top ten. What was sequenced was blood. All receptors derive from a man aged 25 to 40 in good health. Each CDR3 is given without its conserved first and last residue. Rows may omit the clone size; those that give it use once, few, many or a size class.

V: TRBV10-3; length: 13; size: once; CDR3: AISEQAGGNYGYT
V: TRBV20-1; length: 15; size: .; CDR3: SASPGGPLKPTYEQY
V: TRBV7-2; length: 14; size: .; CDR3: ASSLGAGEHYNEQF
V: TRBV9; length: 14; size: .; CDR3: ASSVVSGGYTEELF
V: TRBV20-1; length: 12; size: .; CDR3: SALGQNPDNEQF
V: TRBV20-1; length: 8; size: .; CDR3: SAEHYEQY
V: TRBV5-1; length: 12; size: .; CDR3: ASSFEWGASEAF
V: TRBV6-2/TRBV6-3; length: 12; size: few; CDR3: ATNRQLGVETQY
V: TRBV2; length: 14; size: few; CDR3: ASSVASHITKNIQY
V: TRBV7-2; length: 13; size: .; CDR3: ASSAEGTSNQPQH
V: TRBV12-3/TRBV12-4; length: 12; size: few; CDR3: ASRDGTSKETQY
V: TRBV4-2; length: 14; size: .; CDR3: ASSPHGGQGNEKLF
V: TRBV12-3/TRBV12-4; length: 13; size: .; CDR3: ASTPGHSNTGELF
V: TRBV20-1; length: 16; size: .; CDR3: SARDDRALSYGNQPQH
V: TRBV20-1; length: 13; size: .; CDR3: SARSLAGFQETQY
V: TRBV12-3/TRBV12-4; length: 13; size: .; CDR3: ASSLAMGGAQPQH
V: TRBV5-1; length: 12; size: .; CDR3: VTGRGNGGETQY
V: TRBV20-1; length: 11; size: .; CDR3: SAPGQGIYEQF
V: TRBV4-2; length: 13; size: .; CDR3: ASSLTSGVEETQY
V: TRBV7-2; length: 12; size: few; CDR3: ASSLGLSRETQY
V: TRBV5-6; length: 13; size: .; CDR3: ASSLLAGFPYEQY
V: TRBV2; length: 12; size: .; CDR3: ASSEGQPNSPLH
V: TRBV21-1; length: 14; size: .; CDR3: ASSTQDRRRTDTQY
V: TRBV20-1; length: 12; size: .; CDR3: SAREQGRSYEQY
V: TRBV28; length: 10; size: .; CDR3: ASSPRSAQQY
V: TRBV20-1; length: 12; size: few; CDR3: SAYRDSGANEQF
V: TRBV27; length: 11; size: .; CDR3: ASSPTGWPGYT
V: TRBV2; length: 11; size: .; CDR3: ASRAGLHYGYT
V: TRBV9; length: 12; size: .; CDR3: ASSPAGGAIGYT
V: TRBV4-3; length: 12; size: once; CDR3: ASSQDRGTGELF
V: TRBV7-8; length: 16; size: .; CDR3: ASSLGWRQGGPIYGYT
V: TRBV9; length: 13; size: .; CDR3: ASSATGALYNEQF
V: TRBV12-3/TRBV12-4; length: 14; size: .; CDR3: ASSLPMAGGTNEQF
V: TRBV6-2/TRBV6-3; length: 13; size: once; CDR3: ASRNHRGRHEKLF
V: TRBV5-1; length: 12; size: .; CDR3: ASSLGGRNNVQF
V: TRBV3-1; length: 12; size: .; CDR3: ASTSSGAQETQY
V: TRBV10-3; length: 11; size: .; CDR3: AISVGRYTEAF
V: TRBV15; length: 14; size: .; CDR3: ATSRARATGANVLT
V: TRBV5-5; length: 13; size: .; CDR3: ASSLVPTGANVLT
V: TRBV12-3/TRBV12-4; length: 14; size: .; CDR3: ASSVQGPLYYNEQF
V: TRBV5-1; length: 13; size: once; CDR3: ASSLASGGAWEQF
V: TRBV25-1; length: 12; size: .; CDR3: ASSEEQWGLSLH
V: TRBV6-6; length: 11; size: .; CDR3: ASSYVSAGTQY
V: TRBV20-1; length: 13; size: .; CDR3: SASQGAGAPDTQY
V: TRBV15; length: 11; size: .; CDR3: ATSRATDYEQY
V: TRBV29-1; length: 12; size: .; CDR3: SVWPQISYNEQF
V: TRBV10-3; length: 11; size: .; CDR3: ALGGGFSDEQY
V: TRBV4-2; length: 15; size: .; CDR3: ASSQDPRGGSGNTIY
V: TRBV7-8; length: 13; size: .; CDR3: ASAGTSGGAYEQY
V: TRBV5-1; length: 13; size: .; CDR3: ASSFSAGAGNEQF
V: TRBV6-2/TRBV6-3; length: 14; size: few; CDR3: ASSYSTGGSTDTQY